A selection of T cell receptor beta chains follows, all from one sample in a study of shared clonotypes between healthy human individuals. Clones were read by immunoSEQ multiplex PCR, and TCRdb kept only the in-frame ones, dropping some. The sample carries 600,000 to 750,000 clones, about two thirds recorded once. Sequenced material: memory CD4+ T cells sorted from blood. The receptors originated from a woman aged 30 to 39 in good health. CDR3s include the opening cysteine and the closing phenylalanine or tryptophan. D genes are given only for firm matches. A row's size may be missing; if present it is once, few, many or a size class.

TRBV9	TRBJ2-7	NA	TRBD2	CASSGTSGRGVNEQYF	TGTGCCAGCAGCGGGACTAGCGGGAGGGGGGTCAACGAGCAGTACTTC
TRBV6-6	TRBJ2-7	NA	TRBD2	CASSRLAGVDEQYF	TGTGCCAGCAGTAGACTAGCGGGAGTGGACGAGCAGTACTTC
TRBV16	TRBJ2-4	NA	NA	CASSHPGHNAKNIQYF	TGTGCCAGCAGCCACCCGGGACACAATGCCAAAAACATTCAGTACTTC
TRBV6-5	TRBJ1-1	many	NA	CASTFERGNTEAFF	TGTGCCAGCACATTCGAAAGGGGGAACACTGAAGCTTTCTTT
TRBV15	TRBJ2-1	NA	TRBD2	CATSRGPGGANNEQFF	TGTGCCACCAGCAGAGGGCCGGGAGGTGCCAACAATGAGCAGTTCTTC
TRBV7-2	TRBJ2-5	NA	NA	CASSLGGASATQYF	TGTGCCAGCAGCTTAGGCGGGGCTAGCGCGACCCAGTACTTC
TRBV10-1	TRBJ1-5	NA	NA	CASSDISNQPQHF	TGCGCCAGCAGTGATATTAGCAATCAGCCCCAGCATTTT
TRBV15	TRBJ1-1	NA	NA	CATSRDGQGYTEAFF	TGTGCCACCAGCAGAGATGGGCAGGGTTACACTGAAGCTTTCTTT
TRBV28	TRBJ1-2	NA	NA	CASSPTTNYGYTF	TGTGCCAGCAGTCCGACAACTAACTATGGCTACACCTTC
TRBV11-3	TRBJ2-7	NA	NA	CASSLGGEEQYF	TGTGCCAGCAGCTTAGGAGGGGAAGAGCAGTACTTC
TRBV28	TRBJ2-1	NA	NA	CASRRLDNEQFF	TGTGCCAGCAGGAGGCTGGACAATGAGCAGTTCTTC
TRBV4-1	TRBJ2-3	NA	NA	CASSQAKGVTDTQYF	TGCGCCAGCAGCCAAGCGAAGGGGGTAACAGATACGCAGTATTTT
TRBV7-9	TRBJ2-5	NA	NA	CASSLGYDQETQYF	TGTGCCAGCAGCTTAGGGTACGACCAAGAGACCCAGTACTTC
TRBV5-1	TRBJ2-7	NA	TRBD1	CASRHQGDTYEQYF	TGCGCCAGCAGGCATCAGGGGGATACCTACGAGCAGTACTTC
TRBV19	TRBJ1-1	NA	NA	CASSIRGVRTEAFF	TGTGCCAGTAGTATACGGGGAGTTAGGACTGAAGCTTTCTTT
TRBV5-1	TRBJ2-1	NA	NA	CASSLDWGQVQFF	TGCGCCAGCAGCCTTGACTGGGGTCAGGTGCAGTTCTTC
TRBV29-1	TRBJ1-2	NA	NA	CSAEQPGQKLNYGYTF	TGCAGCGCTGAACAACCCGGACAGAAGTTAAACTATGGCTACACCTTC
TRBV2	TRBJ2-7	NA	TRBD2	CASSNGLAGYSSYEQYF	TGTGCCAGCAGTAATGGACTAGCGGGTTACAGCTCCTACGAGCAGTACTTC
TRBV19	TRBJ2-1	NA	TRBD2	CASSIRAGGALYNEQFF	TGTGCCAGTAGTATCCGGGCGGGAGGGGCCCTGTACAATGAGCAGTTCTTC
TRBV5-1	TRBJ2-6	NA	NA	CASSLEQGIGSGANVLTF	TGCGCCAGCAGCTTGGAACAGGGTATAGGCTCTGGGGCCAACGTCCTGACTTTC
TRBV28	TRBJ1-1	NA	NA	CASTTAGMNTEAFF	TGTGCCAGCACCACAGCGGGGATGAACACTGAAGCTTTCTTT
TRBV11-3	TRBJ2-2	NA	NA	CASSSTGLTGELFF	TGTGCCAGCAGCTCTACAGGGTTGACCGGGGAGCTGTTTTTT
TRBV28	TRBJ1-2	once	NA	CASSPDMIRGYTF	TGTGCCAGCAGTCCGGACATGATTAGAGGCTACACCTTC
TRBV7-9	TRBJ2-7	NA	NA	CASSIDPRSNEQYF	TGTGCCAGCAGCATTGACCCCCGAAGCAACGAGCAGTACTTC
TRBV4-1	TRBJ1-1	NA	NA	CASSPSRGGSGNTEAFF	TGCGCCAGCAGCCCTAGTCGAGGAGGGTCAGGGAACACTGAAGCTTTCTTT
TRBV10-2	TRBJ1-2	NA	TRBD1	CASSESVGGLVYGYTF	TGCGCCAGCAGTGAGTCGGTAGGGGGCTTGGTCTATGGCTACACCTTC
TRBV25-1	TRBJ2-4	NA	TRBD1	CASSGDRGKNIQYF	TGTGCCAGCAGTGGGGACAGGGGTAAAAACATTCAGTACTTC
TRBV6-1	TRBJ2-1	NA	NA	CASSERTNEQFF	TGTGCCAGCAGTGAAAGGACCAATGAGCAGTTCTTC
TRBV7-9	TRBJ2-5	NA	NA	CASSLQGLAQETQYF	TGTGCCAGCAGCCTCCAGGGGCTAGCCCAAGAGACCCAGTACTTC
TRBV28	TRBJ1-1	NA	NA	CASSLMGGTEAFF	TGTGCCAGCAGTTTGATGGGAGGGACTGAAGCTTTCTTT
TRBV6-1	TRBJ1-2	few	NA	CASSAQGIANYGYTF	TGTGCCAGCAGTGCGCAGGGGATAGCTAACTATGGCTACACCTTC
TRBV11-3	TRBJ1-5	NA	TRBD1	CASSLSTGRENQPQHF	TGTGCCAGCAGCCTGTCGACAGGGAGGGAGAATCAGCCCCAGCATTTT
TRBV18	TRBJ2-7	NA	NA	CASSHRETYEQYF	TGTGCCAGCTCCCACAGGGAGACCTACGAGCAGTACTTC
TRBV4-1	TRBJ2-7	NA	TRBD1	CASSQVRYGTESYEQYF	TGCGCCAGCAGCCAAGTGAGATATGGGACAGAATCCTACGAGCAGTACTTC
TRBV6-1	TRBJ2-3	few	TRBD1	CASSEGGGRGADTQYF	TGTGCCAGCAGCGAAGGGGGCGGGCGAGGAGCAGATACGCAGTATTTT
TRBV5-4	TRBJ2-7	many	TRBD2	CASSSGLAGLYEQYF	TGTGCCAGCAGCTCGGGACTAGCGGGCCTCTACGAGCAGTACTTC
TRBV25-1	TRBJ2-7	NA	NA	CASSELWEPNYEQYF	TGTGCCAGCAGTGAATTGTGGGAGCCCAACTACGAGCAGTACTTC
TRBV7-2	TRBJ2-3	few	NA	CASSSYGDTQYF	TGTGCCAGCAGCTCCTACGGGGATACGCAGTATTTT
TRBV5-6	TRBJ2-2	few	TRBD2	CASSLGTSDTGELFF	TGTGCCAGCAGCTTGGGGACTAGCGACACCGGGGAGCTGTTTTTT
TRBV29-1	TRBJ2-7	NA	NA	CSVEYDRGYEQYF	TGCAGCGTTGAATACGACAGAGGCTACGAGCAGTACTTC
TRBV6-4	TRBJ2-1	once	TRBD2	CASSGELAHSYNEQFF	TGTGCCAGCAGCGGCGAACTAGCGCACTCCTACAATGAGCAGTTCTTC
TRBV19	TRBJ2-5	NA	TRBD1	CASSIAGTDETQYF	TGTGCCAGTAGTATAGCGGGGACAGATGAGACCCAGTACTTC
TRBV30	TRBJ2-7	NA	NA	CACLLAGAPPLIIYEQYF	TGTGCCTGCCTTCTCGCAGGCGCCCCGCCGTTGATAATCTACGAGCAGTACTTC
TRBV5-1	TRBJ2-3	once	NA	CASSLPGGNTDTQYF	TGCGCCAGCAGCTTGCCTGGGGGTAACACAGATACGCAGTATTTT
TRBV7-9	TRBJ2-5	NA	TRBD2	CASSPDAGGQETQYF	TGTGCCAGCAGCCCAGACGCGGGAGGGCAAGAGACCCAGTACTTC
TRBV5-1	TRBJ1-3	once	NA	CASSATVDSGNTIYF	TGCGCCAGCAGCGCGACAGTCGACTCTGGAAACACCATATATTTT
TRBV5-6	TRBJ2-1	once	NA	CASSLGLRNEQFF	TGTGCCAGCAGCTTGGGACTAAGGAATGAGCAGTTCTTC
TRBV7-9	TRBJ2-6	NA	TRBD1	CASSPEDLGGVSGANVLTF	TGTGCCAGCAGCCCCGAGGATCTAGGGGGCGTCTCTGGGGCCAACGTCCTGACTTTC
TRBV5-4	TRBJ2-3	NA	NA	CASSSTDIDSTDTQYF	TGTGCCAGCAGCTCGACAGATATAGATAGCACAGATACGCAGTATTTT
TRBV19	TRBJ1-5	NA	TRBD1	CASSTGTGSQPQHF	TGTGCCAGTAGTACCGGGACAGGGTCACAGCCCCAGCATTTT
TRBV7-2	TRBJ2-3	many	NA	CASSPDYTSTDTQYF	TGTGCCAGCAGCCCGGACTATACTAGCACAGATACGCAGTATTTT
TRBV4-1	TRBJ1-2	NA	TRBD1	CASSQGGGQGNRTF	TGCGCCAGCAGCCAAGGGGGGGGACAGGGAAATCGGACCTTC
TRBV2	TRBJ1-1	NA	NA	CASSEALRTVMNTEAFF	TGTGCCAGCAGTGAAGCATTACGGACAGTTATGAACACTGAAGCTTTCTTT
TRBV27	TRBJ2-7	NA	NA	CASARGQARYEQYF	TGTGCCAGCGCCCGGGGGCAGGCCCGCTACGAGCAGTACTTC
TRBV28	TRBJ2-1	NA	TRBD2	CASRPTAGGRNEQFF	TGTGCCAGCAGGCCAACAGCGGGAGGAAGGAATGAGCAGTTCTTC